One and the same sample provided the 20 T cell receptor beta chains below, sequenced in a study of breast tumors, draining lymph nodes, adjacent tissues. TCRdb analysed the multiplex PCR reads with MiXCR anew, one entry per CDR3 protein. The table lists about 180,000 distinct CDR3 sequences, 33% of them singletons, with around 3.5% in the top ten. Breast cancer patients provided tissue from their axillary draining lymph nodes. Input material: axillary lymph node tissue. Receptor source: a female donor with breast cancer. Some clones in this sample may be carry-over from other donors' samples.

This clonotype occurred once. At one end the junction does not follow the germline gene, possibly because of a read error. The chain links TRBV15 to TRBJ1-3, with D possibly matching TRBD1 (5 bases). The germline CDR1 and CDR2 sequences are LNHNV and YYDKDF (reference sequence). The CDR3 length is 15 residues. This chain's CDR3 is CAASLRQSSGSTIYF. CDR3 nucleotide sequence: TGTGCCGCCAGCCTTCGACAGTCCTCTGGAAGCACCATATATTTT.

This clonotype was observed at least ten times. At one of its ends the junction is not consistent with the germline gene, which may arise from a read error. The chain joins TRBV7-7 to TRBJ2-7, with 7 bases fitting TRBD1. This CDR3 region has 15 residues. The V gene's germline CDR1 is SSHAT and CDR2 FNYEAQ (reference sequence). Here the CDR3 DNA reads TGTGCTAGCAGCTTTAGACAGGGTACCCTCTACGAGCAGTACTTC. Translated: CASSFRQGTLYEQYF.

At least ten counts were recorded for this clonotype. The genes are TRBV7-9 and TRBJ2-3, with 9 bases that match TRBD2. There are 16 residues in the CDR3. The V and J ends lost 2 bases and 2 bases, in that order; junction bases with no gene match: 5. Germline-derived CDR1 and CDR2 are SEHNR and FQNEAQ (reference sequence). DNA for the CDR3: TGTGCCAGCAGCTTATTAAGCGGGAGGTCCACAGATACGCAGTATTTT. Amino acid sequence: CASSLLSGRSTDTQYF. The full variable domain, rest sourced from reference TRBV7-9 and TRBJ2-3, is DTGVSQNPRHKITKRGQNVTFRCDPISEHNRLYWYRQTLGQGPEFLTYFQNEAQLEKSRLLSDRFSAERPKGSFSTLEIQRTEQGDSAMYLCASSLLSGRSTDTQYFGPGTRLTVL.

As for this clonotype: This clone may be a read error of a much larger clone one base away. The rearrangement uses TRBV27 and TRBJ1-6; tentatively, D is TRBD1 (6 bases). The CDR3 totals 14 residues. The germline V and J ends were trimmed by 5 bases and 7 bases, with 12 bases remaining between them. Germline V gene lookup returns CDR1 MNHEY and CDR2 SMNVEV (reference sequence). This chain's CDR3 is CASSLSGENSPLHF. As DNA, the CDR3 is TGTGCCAGCAGTCTCTCAGGGGAGAATTCACCCCTCCACTTT.

This clonotype has ten or more counts. V gene TRBV7-8 combines with J gene TRBJ1-3; 7 positions match TRBD1. Germline V CDR1 and CDR2: SGHVS, FQNEAQ. The J segment lost 0 bases and the V segment lost 6 bases, leaving 5 bases of the junction unmatched. The CDR3 runs to 15 residues. CDR3: CASRSGTASGNTIYF. The DNA for the CDR3 is TGTGCCAGCAGATCCGGGACAGCCTCTGGAAACACCATATATTTT.

This clonotype was detected only a few times. A read error is possible here, since a much larger clone lies one base away. This rearrangement joins TRBV11-2 to TRBJ2-7, with 8 bases lining up with TRBD2. CDR1 and CDR2 from the germline V gene are SGHAT and FQNNGV. The V and J ends lost 3 bases and 3 bases, in that order; junction bases with no gene match: 13. The CDR3 runs 17 residues. In DNA, the CDR3 is TGTGCCAGCAGCTTTCCCCGGGGACCGGGAGGGATCTACGAGCAGTACTTC. Protein sequence: CASSFPRGPGGIYEQYF. The full variable domain, rest sourced from reference TRBV11-2 and TRBJ2-7, is EAGVAQSPRYKIIEKRQSVAFWCNPISGHATLYWYQQILGQGPKLLIQFQNNGVVDDSQLPKDRFSAERLKGVDSTLKIQPAKLEDSAVYLCASSFPRGPGGIYEQYFGPGTRLTVT.

Many counts were recorded for this clonotype. Here the CDR3 DNA reads TGTGCCAGCAGAGCGTCAGGTCTCAGCTATGGCTACACCTTC. The encoded protein is CASRASGLSYGYTF. V gene TRBV6-5 combines with J gene TRBJ1-2; D remains unclear. Germline CDR1 is MNHEY and CDR2 is SVGAGI. The CDR3 runs 14 residues. Trimming removed 6 bases from V and 4 bases from J, with 15 bases in between.

This clonotype came up many times. The chain combines TRBV19 with TRBJ1-2; D unclear. Germline V CDR1 and CDR2: LNHDA, SQIVND (reference sequence). V shed 5 bases and J shed 14 bases, with 15 bases lying between them. The CDR3 runs 11 residues. The CDR3 protein is CASSLSPARTF. The CDR3 DNA follows: TGTGCCAGTAGTTTATCTCCCGCCCGGACCTTC.

The chain joins TRBV5-1 to TRBJ1-1, with D possibly matching TRBD1 (6 bases). Germline V gene sequence: CDR1 SGHRS, CDR2 YFSETQ. The CDR3 sequence is 14 residues long. Trimming removed 0 bases from V and 6 bases from J, with 12 bases in between. The CDR3 region is CASSLVGGEAEAFF. The CDR3 nucleotides are TGCGCCAGCAGCTTGGTAGGGGGGGAGGCTGAAGCTTTCTTT. Combining the CDR3 with reference TRBV5-1 and TRBJ1-1 gives the whole variable domain KAGVTQTPRYLIKTRGQQVTLSCSPISGHRSVSWYQQTPGQGLQFLFEYFSETQRNKGNFPGRFSGRQFSNSRSEMNVSTLELGDSALYLCASSLVGGEAEAFFGQGTRLTVV.

This clonotype was detected ten times or more. The CDR3 nucleotides read TGTGCCTGGAGTGACAGGGCCCCCGGGACGCAGTATTTT. It is translated as CAWSDRAPGTQYF. The rearrangement joins TRBV30 to TRBJ2-3; weak D call: TRBD1 (6 bases). Deletions cut 1 base from V and 9 bases from J, with 14 bases between. Germline values: CDR1 GTSNPN, CDR2 SVGIG (reference sequence). This CDR3 comprises 13 residues.

This clonotype was recorded many times. The chain recombines TRBV13 with TRBJ2-3, with 13 nucleotides matching TRBD2. Germline V gene lookup returns CDR1 PRHDT and CDR2 FYEKMQ (reference sequence). The V gene end was trimmed by 4 bases and the J gene end by 5 bases; junction bases not matched to a gene: 6. The CDR3 length is 16 residues. Here the CDR3 reads CASSSPTSGGQDTQYF. As DNA, the CDR3 is TGTGCCAGCAGCTCGCCGACTAGCGGGGGGCAAGATACGCAGTATTTT.

In its sample, this clonotype was seen a few times. A single base separates this from a much larger clone, so it may be a read error. This chain uses TRBV5-4 with TRBJ1-2; 7 nucleotides match TRBD1. CDR1 is SGHNT and CDR2 is YYREEE in the germline V gene (reference sequence). Trimming took 5 bases from V and 4 from J; bases not matched to a gene: 5. This CDR3 has 13 residues. The CDR3 coding sequence is TGTGCCAGCAGTCGGGACAGCTCCTATGGCTACACCTTC. This sequence encodes CASSRDSSYGYTF.

This clonotype showed up just a few times. Just one base apart from a much larger clone, this may be a read error. The J gene is TRBJ2-1, the V gene TRBV11-3; D is undetermined. Germline V lookup: CDR1 SGHNT, CDR2 YENEEA. This CDR3 region has 12 residues. CDR3 DNA sequence: TGTGCCAGCAGCTTAGATGGTAATGCGCAGTTCTTC. It specifies CASSLDGNAQFF.

This clonotype has just a few counts. J is TRBJ2-7 and V is TRBV6-1, with no clear D. Trimming left V 5 bases short and J 1 base short, with 9 bases between. The CDR3 covers 13 residues. Germline loops: CDR1 MNHNS, CDR2 SASEGT. The chain's CDR3 is CASSQNPSYEQYF. As DNA, the CDR3 is TGTGCCAGCAGTCAAAACCCATCCTACGAGCAGTACTTC.

This clonotype was observed at least ten times. This chain's CDR3 is CASRRGLAGGLGETQYF. The CDR3 nucleotides read TGTGCCAGCAGGCGGGGACTAGCGGGGGGGCTGGGGGAGACCCAGTACTTC. V and J are TRBV6-1 and TRBJ2-5, with 16 bases aligning to TRBD2. Germline CDR1 is MNHNS and CDR2 is SASEGT. The CDR3 runs 17 residues. J lost 5 bases, V lost 6 bases, and 9 bases had no gene match.

This clonotype was counted at least ten times. The V gene is TRBV27, the J gene TRBJ1-4, with no clear D. CDR3 length equals 11 residues. The V end was cut by 2 bases, the J end by 7 bases, with 2 bases between. CDR1 and CDR2 (germline): MNHEY, SMNVEV (reference sequence). DNA of the CDR3: TGTGCCAGCAGTTTAGGTGAAAAACTGTTTTTT. Its protein is CASSLGEKLFF.

The rearrangement joins TRBV20-1 to TRBJ2-2, with D unclear. The length of the CDR3 is 14 residues. CDR1 is DFQATT and CDR2 is SNEGSKA in the germline V gene (reference sequence). CDR3 protein: CSPSVGLNTGELFF. CDR3 DNA sequence: TGCAGCCCCTCGGTGGGCCTAAACACCGGGGAGCTGTTTTTT.

V gene TRBV7-2 combines with J gene TRBJ2-4; 7 nucleotides align to TRBD1. CDR1 and CDR2 (germline): SGHTA, FQGNSA. Unmatched junction bases numbered 7, after V lost 2 bases and J lost 0 bases. This CDR3 spans 17 amino acids. The CDR3 reads CASSLSGTGVAKNIQYF. As DNA, the CDR3 is TGTGCCAGCAGCTTAAGTGGTACAGGGGTAGCCAAAAACATTCAGTACTTC.

The CDR3 sequence: CATSEAGGEYQETQYF. The CDR3 bases are TGTGCCACCAGTGAGGCAGGGGGAGAGTACCAAGAGACCCAGTACTTC. The chain joins TRBV24-1 to TRBJ2-5; TRBD1 aligns across 7 bases. The CDR3 is 16 amino acids. The V and J ends lost 4 bases and 0 bases, in that order; junction bases with no gene match: 7. Germline CDR1 is KGHDR and CDR2 is SFDVKD.

About this clonotype: This may be a read error: a much more frequent sequence differs by one nucleotide. CDR3 in DNA: TGTGCCAGCAGTGAAGCGGGACTAGCGGGAGCTGGGGAGCAGTTCTTC. Residues: CASSEAGLAGAGEQFF. The gene calls are TRBV6-1 and TRBJ2-1, with 14 bases aligning to TRBD2. Germline V gives CDR1 MNHNS, CDR2 SASEGT. Trimming removed 0 bases from V and 10 bases from J; junction bases left unmatched: 5. This CDR3 contains 16 residues.